The 12 T cell receptor beta chains below come from one sample, sequenced in a study of cytomegalovirus exposure and HLA in healthy donors. Some clones are missing from TCRdb's copy, which holds only in-frame ones; the method was immunoSEQ multiplex PCR. Counted here are around 250,000 clones, roughly 90% occurring once; the ten biggest clones make up less than 0.4%. Sequencing input: PBMCs. The receptors originated from a woman aged 18-29 years in good health and CMV-seronegative.

The rearrangement links TRBV7-6 to TRBJ1-5, with D unresolved. Germline V lookup: CDR1 SGHVS, CDR2 FNYEAQ. Between the trimmed V and J ends, which lost 2 bases and 5 bases, there was a span of 13 bases. CDR3 size: 15 residues. CDR3 sequence reads: CASSLSGNSDQPQHF. In DNA, the CDR3 is TGTGCCAGCAGCTTAAGCGGGAATTCAGATCAGCCCCAGCATTTT.

This clone was picked up one time. The chain recombines TRBV10-3 with TRBJ1-1, with 8 bases aligning to TRBD1. J lost 3 bases, V lost 0 bases, and 0 bases had no gene match. Germline V gene lookup returns CDR1 ENHRY and CDR2 SYGVKD. This CDR3 comprises 14 residues. CDR3 DNA sequence: TGTGCCATCAGTGAGTCACAGGGGGACACTGAAGCTTTCTTT. Its protein is CAISESQGDTEAFF.

The rearrangement uses TRBV5-1 and TRBJ1-1; D is possibly TRBD1 (5 bases). The CDR3 has 15 amino acids. V lost 0 bases, J lost 5 bases, and 14 bases lay in between. Germline V lookup: CDR1 SGHRS, CDR2 YFSETQ. This CDR3 is CASSLVGADETEAFF. In nucleotides, the CDR3 is TGCGCCAGCAGCTTGGTTGGGGCCGACGAGACTGAAGCTTTCTTT.

The chain uses TRBV7-4 and TRBJ1-6; D possibly corresponds to TRBD1 (6 bases). The germline gives CDR1 SGHVT, CDR2 SQSDAQ. V dropped 0 bases and J dropped 3 bases, with 9 bases sitting between them. The CDR3 sequence is 16 residues long. The CDR3 protein is CASSLARGSYNSPLHF. CDR3 nucleotides: TGTGCCAGCAGCTTAGCCAGGGGAAGCTATAATTCACCCCTCCACTTT.

CDR3 sequence: CASSQAGGGLYGYTF. For the CDR3, the DNA is TGCGCCAGCAGCCAAGCGGGGGGCGGACTATATGGCTACACCTTC. This chain connects TRBV4-3 to TRBJ1-2, with D possibly matching TRBD1 (6 bases). The germline V gene has CDR1 LGHNA and CDR2 YSLEER. This CDR3 contains 15 residues. Trimming took 1 base from V and 5 from J, leaving 14 bases between them.

The chain joins TRBV16 to TRBJ1-2; 7 bases are shared with TRBD1. From germline, CDR1 is KGHSY and CDR2 FQNENV. CDR3 size: 17 residues. Trimming took 4 bases from V and 7 from J; bases not matched to a gene: 18. The CDR3 nucleotides are TGTGCCAGCAGCCTCCAAATTAGGGGGCCTAAAAAGGTTGGCTACACCTTC. Amino acids: CASSLQIRGPKKVGYTF. Combining the CDR3 with reference TRBV16 and TRBJ1-2 gives the whole variable domain GEEVAQTPKHLVRGEGQKAKLYCAPIKGHSYVFWYQQVLKNEFKFLISFQNENVFDETGMPKERFSAKCLPNSPCSLEIQATKLEDSAVYFCASSLQIRGPKKVGYTFGSGTRLTVV.

In its sample, this clone was seen once. For the CDR3, the DNA is TGTGCTAGTGGGTTATCTTCAGGGGGCTTGACCGGGGAGCTGTTTTTT. As protein: CASGLSSGGLTGELFF. The V call is TRBV12-5, the J call TRBJ2-2, with 8 positions matching TRBD1. The germline V gene encodes CDR1 LGHNT and CDR2 FRNRAP. This CDR3 has 16 residues. The J segment lost 5 bases and the V segment lost 6 bases, leaving 11 bases of the junction unmatched.

The chain couples TRBV2 to TRBJ1-5; D ambiguous. The germline V and J ends were trimmed by 4 bases and 3 bases, with 13 bases remaining between them. The CDR3 covers 15 residues. Looked up from germline, CDR1 is SNHLY and CDR2 is FYNNEI. Written as DNA, the CDR3 is TGTGCCAGCAGTGGGTATCAGGTAAACAATCAGCCCCAGCATTTT. Translating it yields CASSGYQVNNQPQHF.

The V gene is TRBV5-1, the J gene TRBJ1-1; possibly TRBD1 for D (5 bases). Trimming cost V 5 bases and J 8 bases, with 13 bases left between them. The germline gives CDR1 SGHRS, CDR2 YFSETQ. The CDR3 consists of 12 residues. Here the CDR3 reads CASSEYKGEAFF. CDR3 DNA: TGCGCCAGCAGTGAGTATAAGGGGGAAGCTTTCTTT.

The rearrangement links TRBV28 to TRBJ1-2; 10 bases align to TRBD1. The CDR3 spans 15 residues. V shed 5 bases and J 4 bases; nucleotides not matched to a gene: 7. The germline V gene encodes CDR1 MDHEN and CDR2 SYDVKM. CDR3 coding DNA: TGTGCCAGCAGTCCCACCGGGACAGGGGTCTATGGCTACACCTTC. Translated, it gives CASSPTGTGVYGYTF.

This sequence joins TRBV27 and TRBJ1-1; D is undetermined. The germline V gene has CDR1 MNHEY and CDR2 SMNVEV (reference sequence). The CDR3 sequence is 13 residues long. V lost 6 bases to trimming and J lost 4 bases, with 12 bases between them. CDR3 amino acids: CASRSTVSTEAFF. The CDR3 DNA reads TGTGCCAGCAGGAGCACAGTTTCCACTGAAGCTTTCTTT.

V gene TRBV2 combines with J gene TRBJ2-7; 8 bases are a match to TRBD2. This CDR3 contains 15 residues. The J segment lost 0 bases and the V segment lost 5 bases, leaving 6 bases of the junction unmatched. Germline V gene data show CDR1 as SNHLY and CDR2 as FYNNEI. The CDR3 reads CASSMGGGTSYEQYF. The CDR3 DNA follows: TGTGCCAGCAGTATGGGCGGGGGGACCTCCTACGAGCAGTACTTC.